This T cell receptor beta chain stems from a study of post-analysis software for immune sequencing data. Prepared TCR beta cDNA libraries contained unique molecular identifiers. TCRdb fed the PCR reads into MiXCR, producing one record per CDR3 protein. The table includes about 200,000 distinct CDR3 sequences, 29% detected once. Details on this clonotype: Antigen unknown.

Germline V gives CDR1 LGHNA, CDR2 YNFKEQ. The germline V and J ends were trimmed by 1 base and 7 bases, with 16 bases remaining between them. CDR3 size: 15 residues. Findings and caveats of the study: With TRBV5-6, TRBV5-1 and TRBV20-1 included, about five TRBV segments were more frequent in patients than in controls. Samples from one preparation batch, clustered by F measure, grouped strongly together. The study found significantly lower normalized Chao1 diversity in multiple sclerosis patients than in controls.

The sequence was collected from a girl aged 2-17 years with multiple sclerosis. This chain links TRBV4-2 with TRBJ1-2; D call uncertain. Material for sequencing was blood. The CDR3 bases are TGTGCCAGCAGCCAAGGACTCTCAGTGGGCTGTGGCTACACCTTC. Translating gives CASSQGLSVGCGYTF.